This TCR beta chain comes out of a study of beta chain features in type 1 diabetes. This clone was found a few times. The CDR3 contains 15 residues. CDR1 and CDR2 from the germline V gene are MGHDK and SYGVNS. The V gene end was trimmed by 1 base and the J gene end by 6 bases; junction bases not matched to a gene: 5. Every bit of the isolated RNA underwent reverse transcription, so sequencing read expressed TCRB transcripts. Some clones are missing from TCRdb's copy, which holds only in-frame ones; the method was immunoSEQ multiplex PCR. The sample yields almost 350,000 clones, 6.5% to 10% seen once. This TCR was recovered from a woman younger than 30 in good health. Specimen: central memory CD4+ T cells from blood. The chain joins TRBV25-1 to TRBJ2-4; TRBD2 matches 8 bases. The CDR3 DNA is TGTGCCAGCAGTGAATTATCGGGGGGGCGAAACATTCAGTACTTC. It codes for CASSELSGGRNIQYF.